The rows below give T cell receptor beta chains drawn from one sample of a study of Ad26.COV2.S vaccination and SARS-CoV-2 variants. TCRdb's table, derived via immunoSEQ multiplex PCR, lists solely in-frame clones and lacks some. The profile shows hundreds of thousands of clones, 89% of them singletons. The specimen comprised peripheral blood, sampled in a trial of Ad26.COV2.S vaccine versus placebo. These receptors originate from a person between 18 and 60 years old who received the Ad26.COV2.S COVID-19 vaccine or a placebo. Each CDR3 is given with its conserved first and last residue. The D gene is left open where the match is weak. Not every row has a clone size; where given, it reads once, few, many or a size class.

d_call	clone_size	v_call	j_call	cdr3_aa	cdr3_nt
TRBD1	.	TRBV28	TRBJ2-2	CASRPGTGATGELFF	TGTGCCAGCAGGCCCGGGACAGGGGCCACCGGGGAGCTGTTTTTT
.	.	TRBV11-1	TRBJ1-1	CASSRYGMNTEAFF	TGTGCCAGCAGTCGGTACGGGATGAACACTGAAGCTTTCTTT
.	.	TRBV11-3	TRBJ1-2	CASSLGRDYGYTF	TGTGCCAGCAGCTTAGGGAGGGACTATGGCTACACCTTC
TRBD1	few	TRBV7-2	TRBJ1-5	CASSLGQGDPSNQPQHF	TGTGCCAGCAGCTTGGGACAGGGAGACCCCAGCAATCAGCCCCAGCATTTT
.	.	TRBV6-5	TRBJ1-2	CASRVQNYGYTF	TGTGCCAGCAGGGTTCAGAACTATGGCTACACCTTC
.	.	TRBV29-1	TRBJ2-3	CSVEEITTGTDTQYF	TGCAGCGTTGAAGAGATAACGACGGGCACAGATACGCAGTATTTT
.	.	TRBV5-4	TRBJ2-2	CASSLESGANTGELFF	TGTGCCAGCAGTCTGGAATCGGGGGCTAACACCGGGGAGCTGTTTTTT
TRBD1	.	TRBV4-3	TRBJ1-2	CASSHHDRVGYTF	TGCGCCAGCAGCCACCACGACAGGGTTGGCTACACCTTC
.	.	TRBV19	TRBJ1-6	CASSSKGGVSPLHF	TGTGCCAGTAGTTCTAAGGGTGGGGTTTCACCCCTCCACTTT
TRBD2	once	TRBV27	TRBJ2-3	CASSSRGVAGWDTQYF	TGTGCCAGCAGTTCCCGGGGGGTAGCGGGGTGGGATACGCAGTATTTT
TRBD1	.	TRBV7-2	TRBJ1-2	CASSLMGGGGSWYGYTF	TGTGCCAGCAGCTTGATGGGTGGAGGGGGCTCGTGGTATGGCTACACCTTC
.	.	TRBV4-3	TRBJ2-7	CASSQDLDLGQYF	TGCGCCAGCAGCCAAGATCTGGACCTCGGGCAGTACTTC
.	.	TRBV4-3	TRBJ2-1	CASSQVNFNEQFF	TGCGCCAGCAGCCAAGTCAACTTCAATGAGCAGTTCTTC
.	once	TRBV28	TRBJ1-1	CASSFVRQRAFF	TGTGCCAGCAGTTTTGTAAGGCAGCGAGCTTTCTTT
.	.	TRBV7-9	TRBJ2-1	CASSLRLSSSYNEQFF	TGTGCCAGCAGCTTAAGACTGTCCAGCTCCTACAATGAGCAGTTCTTC
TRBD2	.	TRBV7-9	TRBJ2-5	CASSLYGGETQYF	TGTGCCAGCAGCCTCTACGGGGGGGAGACCCAGTACTTC
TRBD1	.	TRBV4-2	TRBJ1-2	CASSRPKADRGNYGYTF	TGTGCCAGCAGCCGTCCGAAAGCAGACAGGGGTAACTATGGCTACACCTTC
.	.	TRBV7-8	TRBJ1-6	CASISGPGSNSPLHF	TGTGCCAGCATCAGCGGGCCCGGCAGCAATTCACCCCTCCACTTT
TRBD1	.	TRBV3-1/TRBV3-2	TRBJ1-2	CASRITGAIPPNYGYTF	TGTGCCAGCAGGATTACAGGGGCGATCCCCCCGAACTATGGCTACACCTTC
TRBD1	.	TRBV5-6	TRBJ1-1	CASSLEQGVKNTEAFF	TGTGCCAGCAGCTTGGAACAGGGGGTTAAGAACACTGAAGCTTTCTTT
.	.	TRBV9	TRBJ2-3	CASSTNTDTQYF	TGTGCCAGCAGCACCAACACAGATACGCAGTATTTT
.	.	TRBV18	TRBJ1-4	CASSLGGLNEKLFF	TGTGCCAGCTCGTTGGGAGGGCTGAATGAAAAACTGTTTTTT
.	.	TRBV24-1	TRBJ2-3	CATSDSTRSTDTQYF	TGTGCCACCAGTGATTCAACTAGAAGCACAGATACGCAGTATTTT
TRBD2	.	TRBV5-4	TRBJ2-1	CASSLPSSSGAYNEQFF	TGTGCCAGCAGCTTGCCCTCGTCTAGCGGGGCGTACAATGAGCAGTTCTTC
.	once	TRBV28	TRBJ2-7	CASSGPVRSYEQYF	TGTGCCAGCAGTGGGCCCGTGCGGTCCTACGAGCAGTACTTC
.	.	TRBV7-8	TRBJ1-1	CASTIRWGAETEAFF	TGTGCCAGCACCATTCGTTGGGGGGCAGAGACTGAAGCTTTCTTT
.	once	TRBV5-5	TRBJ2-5	CASSLQGETQYF	TGTGCCAGCAGCTTGCAGGGGGAGACCCAGTACTTC
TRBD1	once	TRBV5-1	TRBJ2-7	CASSRGQADGEQYF	TGCGCCAGCAGCCGTGGACAGGCGGACGGCGAGCAGTACTTC
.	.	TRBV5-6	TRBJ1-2	CASSFISEGDGYTF	TGTGCCAGCAGCTTTATAAGCGAGGGGGATGGCTACACCTTC
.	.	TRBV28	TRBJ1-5	CASSRSPQTIPQPQHF	TGTGCCAGCAGCCGCTCCCCGCAGACGATTCCTCAGCCCCAGCATTTT
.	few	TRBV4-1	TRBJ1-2	CASSQLRVNYGYTF	TGCGCCAGCAGCCAACTCAGGGTGAACTATGGCTACACCTTC
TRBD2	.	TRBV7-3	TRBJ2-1	CASSRLGTSGSDEQFF	TGTGCCAGCAGCCGGTTGGGTACTAGCGGGAGCGATGAGCAGTTCTTC
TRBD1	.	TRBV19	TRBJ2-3	CASSLDRGDTQYF	TGTGCCAGTAGCCTCGACAGGGGTGATACGCAGTATTTT
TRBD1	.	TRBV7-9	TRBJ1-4	CASSLADRGLEKLFF	TGTGCCAGCAGCTTAGCGGACAGGGGGCTTGAAAAACTGTTTTTT
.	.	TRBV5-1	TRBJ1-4	CASSYPGEGKLFF	TGCGCCAGCAGCTACCCAGGAGAGGGGAAACTGTTTTTT
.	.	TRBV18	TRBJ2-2	CASSPDQNTGELFF	TGTGCCAGCTCACCCGACCAGAACACCGGGGAGCTGTTTTTT
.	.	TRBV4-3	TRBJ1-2	CASSQEPTANYGYTF	TGCGCCAGCAGCCAAGAGCCCACAGCCAACTATGGCTACACCTTC
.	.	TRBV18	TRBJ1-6	CASSLDQWVSPLHF	TGTGCCAGCTCCTTGGACCAGTGGGTTTCACCCCTCCACTTT
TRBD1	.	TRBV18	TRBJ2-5	CASSPDRVAETQYF	TGTGCCAGCTCACCGGACAGGGTAGCCGAGACCCAGTACTTC
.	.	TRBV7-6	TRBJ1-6	CASSARGGGNSPLHF	TGTGCCAGCAGCGCACGGGGGGGCGGCAATTCACCCCTCCACTTT
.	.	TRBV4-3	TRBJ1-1	CASSYSTMNTEAFF	TGCGCCAGCAGCTACAGCACCATGAACACTGAAGCTTTCTTT
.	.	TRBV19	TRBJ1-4	CASSIITNEKLFF	TGTGCCAGTAGTATTATAACAAATGAAAAACTGTTTTTT
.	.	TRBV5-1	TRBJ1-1	CASSTEGVIYTEAFF	TGCGCCAGCAGCACCGAAGGCGTGATCTACACTGAAGCTTTCTTT
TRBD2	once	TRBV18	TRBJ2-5	CASSPQRESQETQYF	TGTGCCAGCTCACCTCAGCGGGAGTCACAAGAGACCCAGTACTTC
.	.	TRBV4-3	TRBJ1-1	CASSLEALNTEAFF	TGCGCCAGCAGCCTAGAGGCATTGAACACTGAAGCTTTCTTT
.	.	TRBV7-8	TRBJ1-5	CASSPRIGQSSNQPQHF	TGTGCCAGCAGCCCCAGAATTGGACAGTCTAGCAATCAGCCCCAGCATTTT
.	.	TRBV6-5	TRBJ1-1	CASRRDTTNTEAFF	TGTGCCAGCAGAAGGGACACCACGAACACTGAAGCTTTCTTT
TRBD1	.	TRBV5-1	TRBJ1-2	CASRDPGQLYGYTF	TGCGCCAGCCGGGACCCGGGACAGCTTTATGGCTACACCTTC
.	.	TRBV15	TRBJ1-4	CATLRAYNDEKLFF	TGTGCCACCTTAAGGGCCTATAATGATGAAAAACTGTTTTTT
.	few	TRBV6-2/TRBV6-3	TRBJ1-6	CASSPPAPRGTLHF	TGTGCCAGCAGCCCCCCGGCCCCCCGGGGGACCCTCCACTTT
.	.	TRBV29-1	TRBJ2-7	CSASGIYSYEQYF	TGCAGCGCCTCAGGGATTTACTCCTACGAGCAGTACTTC
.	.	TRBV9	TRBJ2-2	CASSVRQASRSRELFF	TGTGCCAGCAGCGTGCGACAGGCTTCCCGGAGCAGGGAGCTGTTTTTT
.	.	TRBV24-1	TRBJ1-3	CATSDPYASGNTIYF	TGTGCCACCAGTGATCCATATGCCTCTGGAAACACCATATATTTT